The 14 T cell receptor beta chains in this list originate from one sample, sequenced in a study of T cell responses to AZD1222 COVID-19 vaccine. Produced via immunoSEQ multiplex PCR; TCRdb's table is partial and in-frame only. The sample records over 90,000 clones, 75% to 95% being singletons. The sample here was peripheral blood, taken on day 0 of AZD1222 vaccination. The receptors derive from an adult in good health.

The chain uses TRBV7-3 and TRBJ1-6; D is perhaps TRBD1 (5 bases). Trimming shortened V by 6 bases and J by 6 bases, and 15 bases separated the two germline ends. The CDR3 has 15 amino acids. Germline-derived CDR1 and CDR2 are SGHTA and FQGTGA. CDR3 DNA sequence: TGTGCCAGCAGTTTGATGGGGACGGCTAATTCACCCCTCCACTTT. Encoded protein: CASSLMGTANSPLHF. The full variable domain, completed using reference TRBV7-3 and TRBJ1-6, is GAGVSQTPSNKVTEKGKYVELRCDPISGHTALYWYRQSLGQGPEFLIYFQGTGAADDSGLPNDRFFAVRPEGSVSTLKIQRTERGDSAVYLCASSLMGTANSPLHFGNGTRLTVT.

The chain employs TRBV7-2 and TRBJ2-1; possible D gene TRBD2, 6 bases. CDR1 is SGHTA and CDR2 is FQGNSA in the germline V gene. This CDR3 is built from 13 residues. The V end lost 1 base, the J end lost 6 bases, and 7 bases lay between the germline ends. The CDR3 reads CASSLGGVNEQFF. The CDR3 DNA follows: TGTGCCAGCAGCTTAGGGGGGGTCAATGAGCAGTTCTTC.

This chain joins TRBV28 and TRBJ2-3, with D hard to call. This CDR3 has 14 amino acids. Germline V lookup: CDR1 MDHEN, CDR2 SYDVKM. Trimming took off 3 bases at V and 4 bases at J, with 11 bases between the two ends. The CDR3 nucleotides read TGTGCCAGCAGTTTCCCGGGCCGTGCAGATACGCAGTATTTT. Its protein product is CASSFPGRADTQYF.

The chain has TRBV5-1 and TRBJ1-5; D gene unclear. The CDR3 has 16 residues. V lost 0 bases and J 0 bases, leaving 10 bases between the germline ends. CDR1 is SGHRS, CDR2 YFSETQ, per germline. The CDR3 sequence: CASSLGHEGSNQPQHF. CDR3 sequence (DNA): TGCGCCAGCAGCTTGGGTCACGAAGGTAGCAATCAGCCCCAGCATTTT.

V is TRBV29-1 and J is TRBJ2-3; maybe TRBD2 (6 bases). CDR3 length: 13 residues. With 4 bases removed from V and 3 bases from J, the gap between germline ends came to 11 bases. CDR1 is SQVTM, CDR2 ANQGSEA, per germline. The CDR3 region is CSVARGTTDTQYF. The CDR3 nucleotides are TGCAGCGTTGCGAGAGGGACTACAGATACGCAGTATTTT.

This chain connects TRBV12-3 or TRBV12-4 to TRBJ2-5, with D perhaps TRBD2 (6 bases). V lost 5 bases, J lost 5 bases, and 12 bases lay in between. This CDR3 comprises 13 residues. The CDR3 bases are TGTGCCAGCAGTAGGGCGAGCGGGGAGACCCAGTACTTC. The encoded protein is CASSRASGETQYF.

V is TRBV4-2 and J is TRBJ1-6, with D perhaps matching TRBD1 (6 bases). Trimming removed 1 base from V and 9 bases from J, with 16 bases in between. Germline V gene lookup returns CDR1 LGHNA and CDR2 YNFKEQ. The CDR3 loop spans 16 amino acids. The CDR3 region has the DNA TGTGCCAGCAGCCAAGGCGTCGGGGGGCGCGGTTCACCCCTCCACTTT. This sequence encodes CASSQGVGGRGSPLHF.

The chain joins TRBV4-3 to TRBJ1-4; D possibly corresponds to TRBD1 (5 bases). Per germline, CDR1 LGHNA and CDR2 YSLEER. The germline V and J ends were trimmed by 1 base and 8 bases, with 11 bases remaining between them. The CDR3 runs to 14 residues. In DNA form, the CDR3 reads TGCGCCAGCAGCCAAGGCAGGACAAGGGAAAAACTGTTTTTT. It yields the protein CASSQGRTREKLFF.

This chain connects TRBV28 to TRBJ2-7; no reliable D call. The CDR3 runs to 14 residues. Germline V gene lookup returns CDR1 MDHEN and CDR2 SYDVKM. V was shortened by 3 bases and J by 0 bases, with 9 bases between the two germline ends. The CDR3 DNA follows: TGTGCCAGCAGTTTGGACGTCCGCTCCTACGAGCAGTACTTC. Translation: CASSLDVRSYEQYF.

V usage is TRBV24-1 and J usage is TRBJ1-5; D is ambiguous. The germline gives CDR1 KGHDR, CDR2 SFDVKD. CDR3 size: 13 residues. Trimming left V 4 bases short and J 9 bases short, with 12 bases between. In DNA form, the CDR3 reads TGTGCCACCAGTGACCTTGACTCGGGGCCCCAGCATTTT. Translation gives CATSDLDSGPQHF.

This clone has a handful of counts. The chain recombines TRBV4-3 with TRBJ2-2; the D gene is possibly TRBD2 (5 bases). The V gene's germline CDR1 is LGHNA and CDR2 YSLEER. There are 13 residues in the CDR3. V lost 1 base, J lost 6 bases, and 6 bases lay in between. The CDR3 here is CASSQGESGELFF. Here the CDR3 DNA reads TGCGCCAGCAGCCAAGGGGAGTCCGGGGAGCTGTTTTTT.

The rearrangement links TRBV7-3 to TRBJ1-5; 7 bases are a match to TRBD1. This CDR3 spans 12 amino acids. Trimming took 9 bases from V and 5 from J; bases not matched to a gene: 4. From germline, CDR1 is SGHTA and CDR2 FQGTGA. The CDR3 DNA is TGTGCCAGAACAGGGGCCCATCAGCCCCAGCATTTT. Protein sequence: CARTGAHQPQHF.

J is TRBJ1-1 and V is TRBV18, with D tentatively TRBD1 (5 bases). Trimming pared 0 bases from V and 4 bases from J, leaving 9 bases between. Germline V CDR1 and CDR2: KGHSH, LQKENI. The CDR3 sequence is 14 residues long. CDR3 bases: TGTGCCAGCTCACCACCCAGCGGGGCCACTGAAGCTTTCTTT. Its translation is CASSPPSGATEAFF.

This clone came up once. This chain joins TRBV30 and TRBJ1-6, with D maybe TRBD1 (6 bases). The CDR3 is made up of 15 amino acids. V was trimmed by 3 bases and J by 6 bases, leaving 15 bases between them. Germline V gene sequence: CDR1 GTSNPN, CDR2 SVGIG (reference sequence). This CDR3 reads CAWRPQWGPNSPLHF. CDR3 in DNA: TGTGCCTGGAGACCCCAGTGGGGGCCTAATTCACCCCTCCACTTT. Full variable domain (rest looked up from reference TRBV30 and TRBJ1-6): SQTIHQWPATLVQPVGSPLSLECTVEGTSNPNLYWYRQAAGRGLQLLFYSVGIGQISSEVPQNLSASRPQDRQFILSSKKLLLSDSGFYLCAWRPQWGPNSPLHFGNGTRLTVT.